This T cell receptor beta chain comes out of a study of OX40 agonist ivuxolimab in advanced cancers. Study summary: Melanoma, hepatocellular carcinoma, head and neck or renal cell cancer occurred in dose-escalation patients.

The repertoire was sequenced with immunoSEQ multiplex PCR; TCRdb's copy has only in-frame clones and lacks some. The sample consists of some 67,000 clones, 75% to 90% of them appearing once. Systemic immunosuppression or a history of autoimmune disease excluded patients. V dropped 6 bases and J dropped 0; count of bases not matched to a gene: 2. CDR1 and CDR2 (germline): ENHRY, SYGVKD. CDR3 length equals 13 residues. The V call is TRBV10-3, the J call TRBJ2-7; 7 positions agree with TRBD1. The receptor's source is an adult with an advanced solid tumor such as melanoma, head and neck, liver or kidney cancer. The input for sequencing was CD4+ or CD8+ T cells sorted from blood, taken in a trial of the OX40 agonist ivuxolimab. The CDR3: CAISGDSSYEQYF. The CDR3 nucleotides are TGTGCCATCAGCGGGGACAGCTCCTACGAGCAGTACTTC.